This T cell receptor (beta chain) is drawn from a study of control samples from healthy donors and cancer patients. TCRdb's table, derived via immunoSEQ multiplex PCR, lists solely in-frame clones and lacks some. The data contain fewer than 200,000 clones, approximately 90% of them seen just once; the ten biggest clones take up more than 10%. This CDR3 is built from 15 residues. The V end lost 3 bases, the J end lost 6 bases, and 17 bases lay between the germline ends. CDR1 and CDR2 from the germline V gene are LNHDA and SQIVND (reference sequence). The sample taken for sequencing was blood. The clonotype originates from a man aged 25-45 years in good health. The chain couples TRBV19 to TRBJ1-2, with no clear D. CDR3: CASSIQETTIDGYTF. The CDR3 nucleotides are TGTGCCAGTAGTATTCAGGAAACTACAATAGATGGCTACACCTTC.